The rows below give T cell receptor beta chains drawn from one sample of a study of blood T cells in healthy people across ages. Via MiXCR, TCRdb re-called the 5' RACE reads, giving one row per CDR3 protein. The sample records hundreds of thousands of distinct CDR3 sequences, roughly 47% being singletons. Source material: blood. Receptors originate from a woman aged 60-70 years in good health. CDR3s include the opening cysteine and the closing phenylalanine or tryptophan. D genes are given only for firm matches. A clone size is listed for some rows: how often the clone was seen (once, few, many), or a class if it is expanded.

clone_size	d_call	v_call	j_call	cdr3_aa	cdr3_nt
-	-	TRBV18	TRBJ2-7	CASSPIAGAAYEQYF	TGTGCCAGCTCACCTATTGCCGGGGCAGCGTACGAGCAGTACTTC
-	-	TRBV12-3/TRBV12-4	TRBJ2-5	CASSLTGRSQETQYF	TGTGCCAGCAGTTTGACCGGCAGATCTCAAGAGACCCAGTACTTC
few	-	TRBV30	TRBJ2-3	CAWSWDVGLPTDTQYF	TGTGCCTGGAGTTGGGACGTGGGACTGCCCACAGATACGCAGTATTTT
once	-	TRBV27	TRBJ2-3	CASSLYTRGAGGQYF	TGTGCCAGCAGTTTATATACCCGGGGGGCAGGGGGGCAGTATTTT
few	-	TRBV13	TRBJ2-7	CASSLGQGRLEQYF	TGTGCCAGCAGCTTAGGCCAGGGGCGCCTCGAGCAGTACTTC
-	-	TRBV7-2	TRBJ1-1	CASSGHSGVEAFF	TGTGCCAGCAGTGGACATTCGGGAGTTGAAGCTTTCTTT
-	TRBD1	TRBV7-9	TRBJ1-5	CASSLGQGVSNQPQHF	TGTGCCAGCAGCTTAGGACAGGGGGTAAGCAATCAGCCCCAGCATTTT
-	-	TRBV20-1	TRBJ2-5	CSARDPLQGGEETQYF	TGCAGTGCTAGAGATCCCCTCCAAGGCGGGGAAGAGACCCAGTACTTC
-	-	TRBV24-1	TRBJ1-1	CATSEGGPGAFF	TGTGCCACCAGTGAGGGGGGCCCTGGAGCTTTCTTT
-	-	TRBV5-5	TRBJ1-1	CASSVWGNTEAFF	TGTGCCAGCAGCGTTTGGGGAAACACTGAAGCTTTCTTT
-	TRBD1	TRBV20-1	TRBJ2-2	CSARPPGQGIGTGELFF	TGCAGTGCTAGACCTCCGGGACAGGGTATTGGCACCGGGGAGCTGTTTTTT
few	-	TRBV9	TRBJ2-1	CASSFGQYSYNEQFF	TGTGCCAGCAGCTTTGGACAATATTCCTACAATGAGCAGTTCTTC
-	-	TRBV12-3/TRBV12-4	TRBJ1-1	CASSLAVGKNTEAFF	TGTGCCAGCAGCTTAGCTGTGGGGAAGAACACTGAAGCTTTCTTT
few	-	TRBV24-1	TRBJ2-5	CATSGRGETQYF	TGTGCCACCAGTGGGAGGGGAGAGACCCAGTACTTC
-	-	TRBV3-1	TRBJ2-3	CASSQDLGAWEDTQYF	TGTGCCAGCAGCCAAGATCTCGGGGCATGGGAAGATACGCAGTATTTT
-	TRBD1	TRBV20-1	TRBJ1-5	CSARDGGTGANRPQHF	TGCAGTGCTAGAGATGGCGGGACAGGTGCCAATCGGCCCCAGCATTTT
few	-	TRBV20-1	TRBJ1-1	CSAARTGSPEAFF	TGCAGTGCTGCCCGAACAGGGAGCCCTGAAGCTTTCTTT
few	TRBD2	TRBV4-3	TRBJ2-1	CASSQDLILAGDIGSYNEQFF	TGCGCCAGCAGCCAAGATCTCATACTAGCGGGAGATATAGGTTCCTACAATGAGCAGTTCTTC
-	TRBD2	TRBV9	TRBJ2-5	CASSLRTSQETQYF	TGTGCCAGCAGCCTCAGGACTAGCCAAGAGACCCAGTACTTC
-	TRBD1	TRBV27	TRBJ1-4	CASSTTGWGEKLFF	TGTGCCAGCAGTACGACAGGGTGGGGTGAAAAACTGTTTTTT
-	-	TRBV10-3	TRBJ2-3	CAISDWDGVGDTQYF	TGTGCCATCAGTGACTGGGACGGGGTCGGGGATACGCAGTATTTT
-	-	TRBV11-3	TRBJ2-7	CASSRGHRDEQYF	TGTGCCAGCAGCCGGGGACATAGAGACGAGCAGTACTTC
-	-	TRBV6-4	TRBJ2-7	CASSDPARQQRSYNEQYF	TGTGCCAGCAGCGACCCGGCGAGGCAGCAGAGATCCTACAATGAGCAGTACTTC
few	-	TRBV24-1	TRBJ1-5	CAPWIDRGDQPQHF	TGTGCCCCTTGGATCGACAGAGGCGATCAGCCCCAGCATTTT
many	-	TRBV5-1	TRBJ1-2	CASRQSTPGGGYTF	TGCGCCAGCAGACAATCGACTCCGGGAGGTGGCTACACCTTC
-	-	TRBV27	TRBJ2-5	CASSPTKETQYF	TGTGCCAGCAGTCCCACTAAAGAGACCCAGTACTTC
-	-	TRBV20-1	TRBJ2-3	CSARPVGGDTQYF	TGCAGTGCTCGGCCCGTCGGAGGAGATACGCAGTATTTT
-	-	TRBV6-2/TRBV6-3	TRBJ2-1	CASSPGRAGEQFF	TGTGCCAGCAGTCCGGGACGCGCTGGTGAGCAGTTCTTC
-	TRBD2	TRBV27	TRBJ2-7	CASHRDRGLAGDYEQYF	TGTGCCAGCCATCGGGACAGGGGACTAGCGGGCGACTACGAGCAGTACTTC
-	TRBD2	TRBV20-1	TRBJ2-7	CNARREMYEQYF	TGCAATGCTCGGCGGGAGATGTACGAGCAGTACTTC
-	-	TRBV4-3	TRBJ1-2	CASSQGAGYGYTF	TGCGCCAGCAGCCAAGGGGCAGGGTATGGCTACACCTTC
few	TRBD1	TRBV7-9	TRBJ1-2	CASSFLTGPNGYTF	TGTGCCAGCAGCTTCTTGACAGGGCCGAATGGCTACACCTTC
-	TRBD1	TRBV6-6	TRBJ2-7	CASRISGGILHEQYF	TGTGCCAGCCGTATTTCAGGGGGAATCCTGCACGAGCAGTACTTC
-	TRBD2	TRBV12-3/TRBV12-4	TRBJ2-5	CASREREGGFNEQYF	TGTGCCAGCAGGGAGCGGGAGGGAGGGTTCAATGAACAGTACTTC
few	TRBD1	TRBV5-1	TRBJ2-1	CASQAGTGPVKEQFF	TGCGCCAGCCAGGCCGGGACAGGGCCCGTAAAGGAGCAGTTCTTC
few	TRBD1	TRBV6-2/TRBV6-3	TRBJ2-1	CASSSDRYRDRDKRGEQFF	TGTGCCAGCAGTTCCGACCGCTACCGGGACAGGGATAAGCGGGGTGAGCAGTTCTTC
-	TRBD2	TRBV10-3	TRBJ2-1	CALGLAGRNEQFF	TGTGCCTTGGGACTAGCGGGGAGGAATGAGCAGTTCTTC
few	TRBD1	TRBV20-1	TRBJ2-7	CSAKPGQGNPYEQYF	TGCAGTGCTAAACCGGGACAGGGGAACCCCTACGAGCAGTACTTC
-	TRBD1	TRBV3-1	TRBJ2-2	CASSPFRGQGITGELFF	TGTGCCAGCAGCCCCTTCCGGGGACAGGGAATCACCGGGGAGCTGTTTTTT
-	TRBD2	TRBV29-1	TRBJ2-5	CSVEVLAGGVETQYF	TGCAGCGTTGAGGTGCTAGCGGGAGGTGTGGAGACCCAGTACTTC
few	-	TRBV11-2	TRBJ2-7	CASSFSGVGYEQYF	TGTGCCAGCAGCTTTTCAGGAGTTGGCTACGAGCAGTACTTC
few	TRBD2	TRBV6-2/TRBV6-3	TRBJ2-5	CASRLSSGGNQETQYF	TGTGCCAGCAGACTTTCTAGCGGGGGGAACCAAGAGACCCAGTACTTC